This is a list of T cell receptor beta chains from one sample in a study of blood T cell repertoires in COVID-19. Using immunoSEQ multiplex PCR, the repertoire was profiled, and TCRdb retains in-frame clones only, with some absent. The profile shows some 80,000 clones, roughly nine tenths of them singletons. Source material: peripheral blood. These TCRs come from a woman aged 50 to 60 with active or convalescent COVID-19. The CDR3 runs from the conserved cysteine through the conserved F or W. Each record gives: V gene, clone size, J gene, D gene, CDR3 protein. A D gene is named only where the DNA matches it firmly. Rows give clone size only sometimes, using once, few, many, or a class for an expanded clone.

v_gene: TRBV19; abundance: once; j_gene: TRBJ1-2; d_gene: TRBD1; CDR3aa: CASSMLDRPFDGYTF
v_gene: TRBV2; abundance: NA; j_gene: TRBJ2-1; d_gene: NA; CDR3aa: CASSLELTLYNEQFF
v_gene: TRBV7-2; abundance: NA; j_gene: TRBJ2-1; d_gene: NA; CDR3aa: CASSSREPSYNEQFF
v_gene: TRBV6-5; abundance: NA; j_gene: TRBJ1-1; d_gene: NA; CDR3aa: CASRRGRTEAFF
v_gene: TRBV19; abundance: NA; j_gene: TRBJ1-2; d_gene: NA; CDR3aa: CASSIDHGGATVASHRYTF
v_gene: TRBV6-6; abundance: NA; j_gene: TRBJ1-3; d_gene: NA; CDR3aa: CASSFLDSSGNTIYF
v_gene: TRBV30; abundance: NA; j_gene: TRBJ1-4; d_gene: TRBD1; CDR3aa: CAWSYRGEKLFF
v_gene: TRBV4-2; abundance: NA; j_gene: TRBJ2-3; d_gene: NA; CDR3aa: CASSQDSTGSQYF
v_gene: TRBV2; abundance: NA; j_gene: TRBJ2-2; d_gene: TRBD1; CDR3aa: CASGGQGTGELFF
v_gene: TRBV14; abundance: NA; j_gene: TRBJ2-5; d_gene: TRBD1; CDR3aa: CASSQTTGTGGVETQYF
v_gene: TRBV5-6; abundance: NA; j_gene: TRBJ1-5; d_gene: NA; CDR3aa: CASSLAPTGTGSNQPQHF
v_gene: TRBV7-9; abundance: once; j_gene: TRBJ1-2; d_gene: NA; CDR3aa: CASSPSTGLYGYTF
v_gene: TRBV7-6; abundance: NA; j_gene: TRBJ2-5; d_gene: TRBD1; CDR3aa: CASSLEAGTGGGETQYF
v_gene: TRBV3-1/TRBV3-2; abundance: once; j_gene: TRBJ1-1; d_gene: TRBD1; CDR3aa: CASSRQGAGGKTEAFF
v_gene: TRBV5-4; abundance: NA; j_gene: TRBJ2-3; d_gene: TRBD1; CDR3aa: CASSPQGASTDTQYF
v_gene: TRBV4-2; abundance: once; j_gene: TRBJ2-3; d_gene: NA; CDR3aa: CASSHPITGLTSTDTQYF
v_gene: TRBV19; abundance: NA; j_gene: TRBJ2-3; d_gene: NA; CDR3aa: CASSPHSYADTQYF
v_gene: TRBV11-3; abundance: NA; j_gene: TRBJ2-7; d_gene: NA; CDR3aa: CASSLEAGEQYF
v_gene: TRBV29-1; abundance: NA; j_gene: TRBJ2-7; d_gene: TRBD2; CDR3aa: CSVEPPGGPQQYF
v_gene: TRBV18; abundance: once; j_gene: TRBJ1-1; d_gene: TRBD1; CDR3aa: CASSLGTANTEAFF